These 20 T cell receptor beta chains originate from one sample sequenced in a study of human T cells and chemical hapten exposure. This sample's time point: pre-sensitization, week 0. The treatment denotes: therapeutic diphenylcyclopropenone sensitization with weekly scalp DPC. TCRdb reanalysed the RACE reads using MiXCR and keeps one entry per CDR3 protein. The sample lists tens of thousands of distinct CDR3 sequences, roughly a tenth occurring once. The source material was whole blood, sampled in connection with sensitization to the hapten diphenylcyclopropenone (DPC). These receptors were obtained from a man aged 30-40 years with alopecia areata. Some clones in this sample may be carry-over from other donors' samples.

The chain combines TRBV29-1 with TRBJ1-1; 7 bases agree with TRBD1. Germline V gene data show CDR1 as SQVTM and CDR2 as ANQGSEA. The CDR3 sequence is 13 residues long. The ends lost 4 bases at V and 2 bases at J; junction bases unmatched: 4. Here the CDR3 DNA reads TGCAGCGTTGCCAGACAGGGAAACACTGAAGCTTTCTTT. Its protein is CSVARQGNTEAFF.

The J gene is TRBJ2-1, the V gene TRBV20-1; D might be TRBD2 (6 bases). Trimming took 0 bases from V and 4 from J, leaving 13 bases between them. CDR1 DFQATT and CDR2 SNEGSKA come from the germline V gene (reference sequence). The CDR3 runs to 15 residues. The CDR3 nucleotides are TGCAGTGCTAGAGATCTGGCGGGACCATACAATGAGCAGTTCTTC. Encoded protein: CSARDLAGPYNEQFF.

This clonotype was seen at least ten times. The V gene is TRBV27, the J gene TRBJ1-3, with D uncertain. Trimming stripped 3 bases from V and 4 bases from J, with 7 bases between. CDR1 MNHEY and CDR2 SMNVEV come from the germline V gene (reference sequence). The CDR3 runs to 13 residues. The CDR3, as DNA: TGTGCCAGCAGTTTTCGGATCGGAAACACCATATATTTT. Encoded protein: CASSFRIGNTIYF.

The table lists this clonotype with a few counts. CDR3 nucleotide sequence: TGTGCCAGCAGCCAACCGGGCTACTCTGGAAACACCATATATTTT. Its translation: CASSQPGYSGNTIYF. The V gene is TRBV14, the J gene TRBJ1-3; D gene unclear. The CDR3 has 15 residues. Trimming removed 2 bases at V and 0 bases at J, with 8 bases between. In germline, CDR1 is SGHDN, CDR2 FVKESK.

This clonotype was found many times. This sequence joins TRBV18 and TRBJ2-7, with TRBD2 identical over 10 bases. CDR3 length: 15 residues. The V gene end was trimmed by 3 bases and the J gene end by 5 bases; junction bases not matched to a gene: 7. Germline loops: CDR1 KGHSH, CDR2 LQKENI. The CDR3 is CASSPLPSGSDEQYV. The DNA of the CDR3 is TGTGCCAGCTCACCTCTACCTAGCGGGAGCGACGAGCAGTACGTC.

This clonotype showed up many times. The chain combines TRBV28 with TRBJ2-3, with a possible D match to TRBD2 (5 bases). V was cut by 8 bases and J by 0 bases, with 15 bases left in between. The germline CDR1 and CDR2 sequences are MDHEN and SYDVKM. The CDR3 is made up of 15 amino acids. CDR3 nucleotide sequence: TGTGCCAGCGCGCGGGCGGGCGCTAGCACAGATACGCAGTATTTT. This encodes CASARAGASTDTQYF. The entire variable domain, with the rest obtained from reference TRBV28 and TRBJ2-3, is as follows: DVKVTQSSRYLVKRTGEKVFLECVQDMDHENMFWYRQDPGLGLRLIYFSYDVKMKEKGDIPEGYSVSREKKERFSLILESASTNQTSMYLCASARAGASTDTQYFGPGTRLTVL.

This clonotype was detected a few times. The rearrangement joins TRBV7-6 to TRBJ2-2, with D possibly matching TRBD1 (6 bases). From germline, CDR1 is SGHVS and CDR2 FNYEAQ. V was pared by 3 bases and J by 5 bases, with 19 bases between. The CDR3 loop spans 17 amino acids. This CDR3 reads CASSFYVSRGATGELFF. Written as DNA, the CDR3 is TGTGCCAGCAGCTTTTACGTATCCAGGGGCGCTACCGGGGAGCTGTTTTTT.

This clonotype was seen more than once but under ten times. The V call is TRBV2, the J call TRBJ1-1, with TRBD1 as a possible D gene (5 bases). Germline CDR1 is SNHLY and CDR2 is FYNNEI. V dropped 4 bases and J dropped 11 bases, with 14 bases sitting between them. The CDR3 has 12 amino acids. The DNA for the CDR3 is TGTGCCAGCAGTGTGGGTTCAGGGTTCGCTTTCTTT. Translating it yields CASSVGSGFAFF.

In its sample, this clonotype was seen once. A much larger clone differs from this one at a single base, so this may be a read error. The rearrangement uses TRBV28 and TRBJ2-7; 7 positions match TRBD2. The CDR3 runs 12 residues. Germline values: CDR1 MDHEN, CDR2 SYDVKM. The CDR3 DNA sequence: TGTGCCAGCAGTGTAGCGGGCTACGTGCAGTACGTC. This translates into CASSVAGYVQYV.

Many counts were recorded for this clonotype. This chain connects TRBV6-2 or TRBV6-3 to TRBJ1-6; D gene unclear. CDR1 and CDR2 from the germline V gene are MNHEY and SVGEGT. The CDR3 is made up of 14 amino acids. Trimming shortened V by 5 bases and J by 9 bases, and 14 bases separated the two germline ends. CDR3 DNA sequence: TGTGCCAGCAGTCCCTCTAAGACGAGTTCACCCCTCCACTTT. Its protein is CASSPSKTSSPLHF.

This chain uses TRBV5-1 with TRBJ2-7; D call uncertain. Germline values: CDR1 SGHRS, CDR2 YFSETQ. The CDR3 is 15 residues long. V gave up 0 bases and J gave up 5 bases, with 15 bases separating them. CDR3 sequence reads: CASSLALGPPDEQYF. The DNA of the CDR3 is TGCGCCAGCAGCTTGGCTCTGGGCCCCCCGGACGAGCAGTACTTC.

This clonotype has a count of ten or more. The CDR3 loop reads CAISGSGGSYNEQFF. The CDR3 coding sequence is TGTGCCATCAGTGGATCCGGTGGCTCCTACAATGAGCAGTTCTTC. The gene calls are TRBV10-3 and TRBJ2-1; D is undetermined. The CDR3 has 15 amino acids. V was cut by 4 bases and J by 0 bases, with 10 bases left in between. Germline lookup yields CDR1 ENHRY and CDR2 SYGVKD.

The V call is TRBV11-3, the J call TRBJ2-5, with D tentatively TRBD2 (6 bases). The ends were cut back, 5 bases at V and 7 bases at J, with 14 bases in the middle. Germline CDR1 and CDR2: SGHNT and YENEEA. The CDR3 covers 13 residues. CDR3 amino acids: CASSPKDGGTQYF. DNA of the CDR3: TGTGCCAGCAGCCCTAAGGACGGGGGGACCCAGTACTTC.

The sample holds many counts of this clonotype. In DNA form, the CDR3 reads TGCAGCGTCGGCGCAGGTTTGAACACAGATACGCAGTATTTT. Translation gives CSVGAGLNTDTQYF. The V gene is TRBV29-1, the J gene TRBJ2-3, with no clear D. Between the trimmed V and J ends, which lost 6 bases and 2 bases, there was a span of 15 bases. The CDR3 length is 14 residues. Germline V lookup: CDR1 SQVTM, CDR2 ANQGSEA.

This clonotype was counted at least ten times. V gene TRBV29-1 combines with J gene TRBJ2-2; D might be TRBD1 (6 bases). Germline-derived CDR1 and CDR2 are SQVTM and ANQGSEA. The V and J ends lost 4 bases and 1 base respectively, with 10 bases between them. The CDR3 covers 14 residues. CDR3: CSVVSRGNTGELFF. CDR3 in DNA: TGCAGCGTTGTGTCCAGGGGGAACACCGGGGAGCTGTTTTTT.

Ten or more counts support this clonotype. The V call is TRBV20-1, the J call TRBJ2-5; no clear D. The germline gives CDR1 DFQATT, CDR2 SNEGSKA (reference sequence). This CDR3 has 11 amino acids. V was cut by 7 bases and J by 5 bases, with 11 bases left in between. The CDR3 is CSGKVGETQYF. Written as DNA, the CDR3 is TGCAGTGGAAAAGTGGGGGAGACCCAGTACTTC.

Comments on this clonotype: At one boundary the junction diverges from the germline segment, which might be a read error. The chain couples TRBV11-3 to TRBJ1-2; D is possibly TRBD1 (5 bases). The germline gives CDR1 SGHNT, CDR2 YENEEA. This CDR3 has 13 residues. This CDR3 reads CASRFGADYGYTF. CDR3 bases: TGTGCCAGCCGCTTTGGGGCGGACTATGGCTACACCTTC.

The rearrangement joins TRBV13 to TRBJ2-2; possibly TRBD1 or TRBD2 for D (5 bases each). The CDR3 length is 16 residues. In germline, CDR1 is PRHDT, CDR2 FYEKMQ (reference sequence). Trimming took off 5 bases at V and 7 bases at J, with 20 bases between the two ends. The DNA for the CDR3 is TGTGCCAGCAGCCCGCGTACGGGGCGCTTTGGCGGGGAGCTGTTTTTT. Translated, it gives CASSPRTGRFGGELFF.

At least ten counts were recorded for this clonotype. The rearrangement joins TRBV29-1 to TRBJ1-1; D ambiguous. Per germline, CDR1 SQVTM and CDR2 ANQGSEA. Between the trimmed V and J ends, which lost 8 bases and 1 base, there was a span of 11 bases. CDR3 length: 12 residues. In DNA form, the CDR3 reads TGCAGCTCCGGTTGGACGAACACTGAAGCTTTCTTT. Translating it yields CSSGWTNTEAFF.

This chain joins TRBV7-7 and TRBJ2-3, with no clear D. This CDR3 spans 14 amino acids. Between the trimmed V and J ends, which lost 2 bases and 4 bases, there was a span of 10 bases. Germline CDR1 reads SSHAT; CDR2 reads FNYEAQ (reference sequence). The CDR3 spells CASSLIPRADTQYF. Written as DNA, the CDR3 is TGTGCCAGCAGCTTAATTCCCCGGGCAGATACGCAGTATTTT.